The 30 T cell receptor beta chains given below trace back to one sample, sequenced in a study of blood T cell repertoires in COVID-19. Clones were sequenced by immunoSEQ multiplex PCR, and TCRdb holds only the in-frame ones, with some missing. The sample lists 180,000 or so clones, 89% occurring once. The sequencing input was PBMCs or T cells enriched from blood (not recorded which). The receptors stem from a woman aged 40 to 50 with acute COVID-19.

The gene calls are TRBV5-6 and TRBJ1-4, with TRBD1 matching 9 bases. This CDR3 contains 15 residues. The germline CDR1 and CDR2 sequences are SGHDT and YYEEEE. The ends lost 0 bases at V and 14 bases at J; junction bases unmatched: 11. The CDR3 sequence is CASSLGRDRDPLLFF. In DNA, the CDR3 is TGTGCCAGCAGCTTGGGTCGGGACAGGGACCCCCTCCTGTTTTTT.

This chain's CDR3 is CASSSDRGQDTQYF. In nucleotides, the CDR3 is TGCGCCAGCAGCTCGGACAGGGGGCAGGATACGCAGTATTTT. This chain connects TRBV5-1 to TRBJ2-3; the match to TRBD1 covers 11 bases. The V segment lost 3 bases and the J segment 6 bases; nucleotides outside the gene matches: 3. The CDR3 consists of 14 residues. Germline loops: CDR1 SGHRS, CDR2 YFSETQ. The full variable domain, in which reference TRBV5-1 and TRBJ2-3 provide the parts outside the CDR3, is KAGVTQTPRYLIKTRGQQVTLSCSPISGHRSVSWYQQTPGQGLQFLFEYFSETQRNKGNFPGRFSGRQFSNSRSEMNVSTLELGDSALYLCASSSDRGQDTQYFGPGTRLTVL.

This clone was observed a handful of times. The V call is TRBV3-1 (or the pseudogene TRBV3-2), the J call TRBJ2-7; 9 nucleotides match TRBD2. J was trimmed by 1 base and V by 2 bases; bases with no gene match: 9. The V gene's germline CDR1 is LGHDT and CDR2 YNNKEL (reference sequence). The CDR3 length is 17 residues. The CDR3: CASSQPRASGESYEQYF. The CDR3 DNA follows: TGTGCCAGCAGCCAACCCCGGGCTAGCGGGGAGTCCTACGAGCAGTACTTC.

The chain recombines TRBV3-1 (or the pseudogene TRBV3-2) with TRBJ2-1; the D is unclear. The V gene lost 0 bases and the J gene lost 10 bases, with 7 bases spanning the gap. Germline V lookup: CDR1 LGHDT, CDR2 YNNKEL (reference sequence). The CDR3 is 12 amino acids. The CDR3, as DNA: TGTGCCAGCAGCCAAGAGTACAGAGAGCAGTTCTTC. It encodes CASSQEYREQFF.

CDR3 DNA sequence: TGCGCCAGCGGGACTTCCGGGACGTACAATGAGCAGTTCTTC. Translation gives CASGTSGTYNEQFF. This chain uses TRBV5-1 with TRBJ2-1, with a possible D match to TRBD2 (6 bases). The V end was cut by 7 bases, the J end by 4 bases, with 15 bases between. Germline lookup yields CDR1 SGHRS and CDR2 YFSETQ. The CDR3 has 14 residues.

The chain employs TRBV9 and TRBJ2-1; 7 bases match TRBD1. Germline loops: CDR1 SGDLS, CDR2 YYNGEE. CDR3 size: 16 residues. The trim removed 4 bases at V and 4 bases at J, leaving 11 bases unmatched. The CDR3 is CASSPTTGSQYNEQFF. The CDR3 coding sequence is TGTGCCAGCAGCCCCACGACAGGGTCTCAATACAATGAGCAGTTCTTC.

This chain's CDR3 is CASSQGQGAYNEQFF. CDR3 nucleotides: TGCGCCAGCAGCCAAGGACAGGGCGCCTACAATGAGCAGTTCTTC. The genes are TRBV4-3 and TRBJ2-1; TRBD1 matches 7 bases. Losses at the gene ends were 1 base for V and 2 bases for J; bases not matched to a gene: 2. CDR1 and CDR2 (germline): LGHNA, YSLEER. This CDR3 region has 15 residues.

The chain uses TRBV28 and TRBJ2-5; tentative D call: TRBD2 (6 bases). CDR1 and CDR2 (germline): MDHEN, SYDVKM. The CDR3 totals 14 residues. The V end lost 6 bases, the J end lost 1 base, and 12 bases lay between the germline ends. CDR3 sequence reads: CASRTGGPQETQYF. CDR3 sequence (DNA): TGTGCCAGCAGAACCGGGGGACCCCAAGAGACCCAGTACTTC.

The rearrangement uses TRBV7-9 and TRBJ1-5; D is possibly TRBD1 (5 bases). CDR1 is SEHNR and CDR2 is FQNEAQ in the germline V gene (reference sequence). The V gene lost 0 bases and the J gene lost 4 bases, with 16 bases spanning the gap. CDR3 length equals 17 residues. The CDR3 sequence: CASSLARGGEPNQPQHF. CDR3 coding DNA: TGTGCCAGCAGCTTAGCCCGCGGGGGGGAACCGAATCAGCCCCAGCATTTT.

The gene calls are TRBV3-1 (or the pseudogene TRBV3-2) and TRBJ1-4; TRBD1 matches 8 bases. Germline-derived CDR1 and CDR2 are LGHDT and YNNKEL (reference sequence). This CDR3 region has 17 residues. With V trimmed by 1 base and J by 7 bases, 11 bases remained unmatched. The CDR3 here is CASSQALGQGRGEKLFF. In DNA, the CDR3 is TGTGCCAGCAGCCAAGCCCTCGGACAGGGTAGAGGTGAAAAACTGTTTTTT.

This clone was found once. This rearrangement joins TRBV28 to TRBJ1-3; 9 positions match TRBD1. Germline V gene sequence: CDR1 MDHEN, CDR2 SYDVKM. J lost 1 base, V lost 6 bases, and 7 bases had no gene match. This CDR3 has 16 amino acids. The CDR3 reads CASSDRGGRSGNTIYF. The CDR3 nucleotides read TGTGCCAGCAGCGACAGGGGGGGGAGGTCTGGAAACACCATATATTTT.

The chain employs TRBV15 and TRBJ2-7, with 10 positions matching TRBD1. Germline assignment: CDR1 LNHNV and CDR2 YYDKDF (reference sequence). CDR3 length: 15 amino acids. V dropped 8 bases and J dropped 5; count of bases not matched to a gene: 12. The CDR3 sequence is CATSTSGQGLNEQYF. CDR3 DNA: TGTGCCACCTCGACGTCGGGACAGGGGCTCAACGAGCAGTACTTC.

This chain links TRBV11-2 with TRBJ2-2; 7 nucleotides agree with TRBD2. V shed 3 bases and J 2 bases; nucleotides not matched to a gene: 6. The CDR3 contains 16 residues. Germline assignment: CDR1 SGHAT and CDR2 FQNNGV. The CDR3 here is CASSFRPSGNTGELFF. CDR3 nucleotides: TGTGCCAGCAGCTTTAGGCCTAGCGGCAACACCGGGGAGCTGTTTTTT.

The chain has TRBV2 and TRBJ2-7, with 9 positions matching TRBD2. Germline loops: CDR1 SNHLY, CDR2 FYNNEI. The V and J ends lost 6 bases and 0 bases, in that order; junction bases with no gene match: 6. The CDR3 totals 15 residues. The CDR3 bases are TGTGCCAGCAGCCCCTATAGCGGGAGCTCCTACGAGCAGTACTTC. It encodes CASSPYSGSSYEQYF. Supplemented by reference TRBV2 and TRBJ2-7, the full variable domain reads EPEVTQTPSHQVTQMGQEVILRCVPISNHLYFYWYRQILGQKVEFLVSFYNNEISEKSEIFDDQFSVERPDGSNFTLKIRSTKLEDSAMYFCASSPYSGSSYEQYFGPGTRLTVT.

The J gene is TRBJ1-1, the V gene TRBV29-1; D ambiguous. Looked up from germline, CDR1 is SQVTM and CDR2 is ANQGSEA. The germline V and J ends were trimmed by 6 bases and 2 bases, with 10 bases remaining between them. The CDR3 is made up of 12 amino acids. The DNA of the CDR3 is TGCAGCGTGGTTGGAGACAACACTGAAGCTTTCTTT. It yields the protein CSVVGDNTEAFF. Variable domain in full (rest from reference TRBV29-1 and TRBJ1-1): SAVISQKPSRDICQRGTSLTIQCQVDSQVTMMFWYRQQPGQSLTLIATANQGSEATYESGFVIDKFPISRPNLTFSTLTVSNMSPEDSSIYLCSVVGDNTEAFFGQGTRLTVV.

The genes are TRBV7-9 and TRBJ1-2; TRBD1 might be the D (6 bases). The V end lost 4 bases, the J end lost 3 bases, and 15 bases lay between the germline ends. This CDR3 region has 15 residues. Germline CDR1 reads SEHNR; CDR2 reads FQNEAQ (reference sequence). CDR3 sequence (DNA): TGTGCCAGCAGCTCGGTCGGCAGGGGAGACTATGGCTACACCTTC. It specifies CASSSVGRGDYGYTF.

The rearrangement links TRBV6-5 to TRBJ2-7; TRBD1 might be the D (5 bases). The V gene lost 6 bases and the J gene lost 3 bases, with 15 bases spanning the gap. Germline CDR1 is MNHEY and CDR2 is SVGAGI. This CDR3 region has 14 residues. The CDR3 spells CASSSRARRYEQYF. The DNA of the CDR3 is TGTGCCAGCAGCTCCAGGGCACGTCGCTACGAGCAGTACTTC.

The chain joins TRBV27 to TRBJ2-2; TRBD1 matches 7 bases. The germline V gene encodes CDR1 MNHEY and CDR2 SMNVEV (reference sequence). This CDR3 contains 12 residues. V was clipped by 5 bases and J by 7 bases; unmatched bases: 1. CDR3: CASSPGGGELFF. The CDR3, as DNA: TGTGCCAGCAGTCCAGGGGGCGGGGAGCTGTTTTTT.

The chain employs TRBV7-3 and TRBJ2-3, with 16 bases aligning to TRBD2. Germline loops: CDR1 SGHTA, CDR2 FQGTGA. The V gene end was trimmed by 5 bases and the J gene end by 3 bases; junction bases not matched to a gene: 8. This CDR3 contains 18 residues. CDR3 bases: TGTGCCAGCAGCATGGGACTAGCGGGAGGGGGGAGGACAGATACGCAGTATTTT. The encoded protein is CASSMGLAGGGRTDTQYF.

The chain links TRBV5-1 to TRBJ2-2, with D hard to call. This CDR3 has 16 residues. V was trimmed by 0 bases and J by 7 bases, leaving 16 bases between them. Germline V gene lookup returns CDR1 SGHRS and CDR2 YFSETQ. CDR3 region: CASSLGAPRVGGELFF. CDR3 sequence (DNA): TGCGCCAGCAGCTTGGGGGCCCCGCGTGTAGGCGGGGAGCTGTTTTTT.

The chain has TRBV19 and TRBJ1-4; D perhaps matches TRBD1 (5 bases). Between the trimmed V and J ends, which lost 7 bases and 6 bases, there was a span of 18 bases. The CDR3 has 15 residues. CDR1 is LNHDA and CDR2 is SQIVND in the germline V gene (reference sequence). CDR3 residues: CASNLIGEGDEKLFF. The CDR3 coding sequence is TGTGCCAGTAATCTTATAGGGGAAGGGGATGAAAAACTGTTTTTT.

The chain links TRBV18 to TRBJ2-2, with D maybe TRBD1 (5 bases). The CDR3 extends over 15 amino acids. Trimming removed 6 bases from V and 0 bases from J, with 11 bases in between. Germline V gene sequence: CDR1 KGHSH, CDR2 LQKENI. CDR3 sequence reads: CASSGGAANTGELFF. Written as DNA, the CDR3 is TGTGCCAGCTCCGGTGGGGCGGCGAACACCGGGGAGCTGTTTTTT.

V is TRBV3-1 (or the pseudogene TRBV3-2) and J is TRBJ1-5; no clear D. Between the trimmed V and J ends, which lost 1 base and 4 bases, there was a span of 17 bases. Germline loops: CDR1 LGHDT, CDR2 YNNKEL (reference sequence). The CDR3 runs 17 residues. The CDR3 coding sequence is TGTGCCAGCAGCCAAGGCGTAGTCGGGGTTGGGAATCAGCCCCAGCATTTT. It encodes CASSQGVVGVGNQPQHF.

The rearrangement uses TRBV30 and TRBJ1-4; 10 bases fit TRBD1. Per the germline V gene, CDR1 is GTSNPN and CDR2 is SVGIG (reference sequence). The CDR3 contains 17 residues. The V gene end was trimmed by 2 bases and the J gene end by 8 bases; junction bases not matched to a gene: 14. CDR3 region: CAWSRDRGTRGHEKLFF. The CDR3 DNA follows: TGTGCCTGGAGTCGGGACAGGGGCACCCGCGGGCACGAAAAACTGTTTTTT.

This clone was seen once. The chain couples TRBV4-3 to TRBJ2-1, with 10 bases identical to TRBD2. The CDR3 spans 15 residues. V shed 2 bases and J 7 bases; nucleotides not matched to a gene: 5. Germline CDR1 is LGHNA and CDR2 is YSLEER. DNA for the CDR3: TGCGCCAGCAGCCAAATTCTAGCGGGAGTGAATGAGCAGTTCTTC. This codes for CASSQILAGVNEQFF.

The J gene is TRBJ2-3, the V gene TRBV9, with 9 bases lining up with TRBD2. V was pared by 3 bases and J by 6 bases, with 11 bases of the junction left unmatched. Germline V lookup: CDR1 SGDLS, CDR2 YYNGEE. CDR3 length: 16 amino acids. The CDR3 DNA reads TGTGCCAGCAGCGGCGCTAGCGGGACCACGGGGGATACGCAGTATTTT. This encodes CASSGASGTTGDTQYF.

The V gene is TRBV27, the J gene TRBJ1-6; 7 nucleotides match TRBD1. The germline CDR1 and CDR2 sequences are MNHEY and SMNVEV (reference sequence). This CDR3 is built from 17 residues. J was trimmed by 4 bases and V by 5 bases; bases with no gene match: 11. The CDR3 nucleotides read TGTGCCAGCAGTCCACATGGGACAGATTTTTATAATTCACCCCTCCACTTT. Its protein product is CASSPHGTDFYNSPLHF.

The gene calls are TRBV7-3 and TRBJ1-5; D is perhaps TRBD1 (6 bases). With 5 bases removed from V and 6 bases from J, the gap between germline ends came to 14 bases. There are 14 residues in the CDR3. Germline V gene sequence: CDR1 SGHTA, CDR2 FQGTGA. DNA of the CDR3: TGTGCCAGCAGCCCAACAGGGTCTGGTCAGCCCCAGCATTTT. It codes for CASSPTGSGQPQHF.

The chain couples TRBV14 to TRBJ1-1; TRBD1 aligns across 7 bases. Germline CDR1 SGHDN, CDR2 FVKESK. Trimming at V came to 3 bases and at J to 3 bases, leaving 1 base not matched to a gene. The CDR3 runs to 13 residues. CDR3 in amino acids: CASSQDRYTEAFF. The CDR3 DNA follows: TGTGCCAGCAGCCAGGACAGGTACACTGAAGCTTTCTTT.

The genes are TRBV9 and TRBJ2-1; D possibly corresponds to TRBD2 (6 bases). Trimming removed 3 bases at V and 8 bases at J, with 15 bases between. This CDR3 is built from 14 residues. Germline loops: CDR1 SGDLS, CDR2 YYNGEE. CDR3 nucleotides: TGTGCCAGCAGCGGGGGGACTGGAAGAGATGAGCAGTTCTTC. Protein sequence: CASSGGTGRDEQFF.